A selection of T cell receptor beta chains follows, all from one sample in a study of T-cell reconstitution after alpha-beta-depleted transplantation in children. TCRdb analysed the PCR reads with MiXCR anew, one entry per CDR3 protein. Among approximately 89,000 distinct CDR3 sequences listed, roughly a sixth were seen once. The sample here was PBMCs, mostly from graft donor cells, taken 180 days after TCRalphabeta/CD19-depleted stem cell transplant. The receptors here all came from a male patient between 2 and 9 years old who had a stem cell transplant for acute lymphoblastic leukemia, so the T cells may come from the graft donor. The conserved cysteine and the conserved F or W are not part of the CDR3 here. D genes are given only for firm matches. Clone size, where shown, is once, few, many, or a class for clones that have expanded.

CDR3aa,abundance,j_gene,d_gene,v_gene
SAETERAPYEQY,-,TRBJ2-7,-,TRBV20-1
ASSLYPAYGYT,-,TRBJ1-2,-,TRBV7-2
ASSPEVIDEQY,few,TRBJ2-7,-,TRBV5-1
ASSGTANQPQH,many,TRBJ1-5,TRBD1,TRBV12-3/TRBV12-4
ASSLATGYYGYT,few,TRBJ1-2,-,TRBV5-8
ATSRAGTSQETQY,few,TRBJ2-5,TRBD2,TRBV15
ASSPSGTYEQY,-,TRBJ2-7,-,TRBV4-2
ASSSGRQGETQY,few,TRBJ2-5,-,TRBV7-9
SASYRPPFQETQY,many,TRBJ2-5,-,TRBV20-1
SAEDVQYQETQY,-,TRBJ2-5,-,TRBV20-1
ASSPGVTYEQY,-,TRBJ2-7,-,TRBV7-2
ASSYGQVYYGYT,few,TRBJ1-2,-,TRBV6-2/TRBV6-3
ASSLVAGEQY,-,TRBJ2-7,-,TRBV27
ASSQGRSAYT,many,TRBJ1-2,-,TRBV5-6
ASSLVGGDRTSSYEQY,-,TRBJ2-7,-,TRBV11-2
ASSQVGTQY,-,TRBJ2-5,-,TRBV4-2
ASSSSRGGETQY,-,TRBJ2-5,-,TRBV6-1
ASSLAAKTGTGDHEQY,-,TRBJ2-7,TRBD1,TRBV5-1
ASSPGLPQY,few,TRBJ2-3,-,TRBV11-2
ASSHGQHQETQY,-,TRBJ2-5,-,TRBV18
ASGTGGNQPQH,few,TRBJ1-5,TRBD1,TRBV13
SGTPGGGVNTEAF,-,TRBJ1-1,-,TRBV29-1
ASAKGVVTEAF,many,TRBJ1-1,-,TRBV12-3/TRBV12-4
ASSLKPLSSGNTIY,-,TRBJ1-3,-,TRBV5-1